The rows below give T cell receptor beta chains drawn from one sample of a study of post-analysis software for immune sequencing data. TCRdb used MiXCR to reprocess the PCR reads, holding one entry per CDR3 protein. This sample has 820,000 or so distinct CDR3 sequences, with approximately 57% found just once. The sample consisted of blood. The receptors derive from a girl aged 10-17 years with multiple sclerosis. Both conserved end residues are part of each CDR3. Fields, in order: clone size, D gene, J gene, V gene, CDR3 length, CDR3 protein, CDR3 DNA. The D gene is left open where the match is weak. Clone size, where shown, is once, few, many, or a class for clones that have expanded.

abundance: NA; d_gene: NA; j_gene: TRBJ1-1; v_gene: TRBV5-6; len: 12; CDR3aa: CASSLGGLAAFF; CDR3nt: TGTGCCAGCAGCTTGGGGGGGCTGGCAGCTTTCTTT
abundance: NA; d_gene: NA; j_gene: TRBJ2-5; v_gene: TRBV5-1; len: 15; CDR3aa: CASSLGTPPGETQYF; CDR3nt: TGCGCCAGCAGCTTAGGGACTCCTCCCGGAGAGACCCAGTACTTC
abundance: NA; d_gene: NA; j_gene: TRBJ2-7; v_gene: TRBV3-1; len: 16; CDR3aa: CASSSRGALHSYEQYF; CDR3nt: TGTGCCAGCAGCAGTCGCGGGGCGTTACACTCCTACGAGCAGTACTTC
abundance: NA; d_gene: NA; j_gene: TRBJ2-6; v_gene: TRBV29-1; len: 12; CDR3aa: CSATSGANVLTF; CDR3nt: TGCAGCGCTACCTCTGGGGCCAACGTCCTGACTTTC
abundance: NA; d_gene: NA; j_gene: TRBJ2-6; v_gene: TRBV5-1; len: 13; CDR3aa: CASVLAGANVLTF; CDR3nt: TGCGCCAGCGTCTTGGCTGGGGCCAACGTCCTGACTTTC
abundance: NA; d_gene: TRBD1; j_gene: TRBJ1-1; v_gene: TRBV7-9; len: 10; CDR3aa: CGGGKTEAFF; CDR3nt: TGTGGAGGGGGCAAAACTGAAGCTTTCTTT
abundance: NA; d_gene: NA; j_gene: TRBJ1-1; v_gene: TRBV5-1; len: 15; CDR3aa: CASSSSIRGNTEAFF; CDR3nt: TGCGCCAGCAGCTCATCTATACGGGGAAACACTGAAGCTTTCTTT
abundance: NA; d_gene: TRBD1; j_gene: TRBJ1-2; v_gene: TRBV29-1; len: 16; CDR3aa: CSAAPGQGRWNYGYTF; CDR3nt: TGCAGCGCCGCCCCGGGACAGGGGAGGTGGAACTATGGCTACACCTTC
abundance: once; d_gene: NA; j_gene: TRBJ2-3; v_gene: TRBV12-3/TRBV12-4; len: 14; CDR3aa: CASRRRLRADTQYF; CDR3nt: TGTGCCAGCAGGCGGAGATTGAGAGCAGATACGCAGTATTTT
abundance: NA; d_gene: TRBD1; j_gene: TRBJ2-6; v_gene: TRBV11-2; len: 17; CDR3aa: CASSLMDRVAGANVLTF; CDR3nt: TGTGCCAGCAGCTTAATGGACAGGGTGGCTGGGGCCAACGTCCTGACTTTC
abundance: NA; d_gene: TRBD1; j_gene: TRBJ1-4; v_gene: TRBV12-3/TRBV12-4; len: 14; CDR3aa: CASSFKGQGWKLFF; CDR3nt: TGTGCCAGCAGTTTCAAGGGACAGGGGTGGAAACTGTTTTTT
abundance: NA; d_gene: TRBD1; j_gene: TRBJ2-1; v_gene: TRBV11-1; len: 13; CDR3aa: CASSTGQGLVRFF; CDR3nt: TGTGCCAGCAGCACGGGACAGGGGCTTGTGCGGTTCTTC
abundance: NA; d_gene: NA; j_gene: TRBJ1-1; v_gene: TRBV6-5; len: 16; CDR3aa: CASSYRLFGGNTEAFF; CDR3nt: TGTGCCAGCAGTTATCGACTCTTCGGGGGTAACACTGAAGCTTTCTTT
abundance: NA; d_gene: NA; j_gene: TRBJ1-4; v_gene: TRBV7-2; len: 15; CDR3aa: CASSLHAIQKEKLFF; CDR3nt: TGTGCCAGCAGCTTACATGCTATTCAGAAGGAAAAACTGTTTTTT
abundance: NA; d_gene: TRBD2; j_gene: TRBJ2-3; v_gene: TRBV7-2; len: 16; CDR3aa: CASSAARAGGTYTQYF; CDR3nt: TGTGCCAGCAGCGCCGCGCGAGCGGGAGGCACCTATACGCAGTATTTT
abundance: NA; d_gene: TRBD1; j_gene: TRBJ2-3; v_gene: TRBV6-1; len: 13; CDR3aa: CASSLQGIDTQYF; CDR3nt: TGTGCCAGCAGCTTACAGGGGATAGATACGCAGTATTTT
abundance: NA; d_gene: NA; j_gene: TRBJ1-2; v_gene: TRBV5-1; len: 15; CDR3aa: CASSLAEPANYGYTF; CDR3nt: TGCGCCAGCAGCTTGGCCGAGCCTGCTAACTATGGCTACACCTTC
abundance: NA; d_gene: NA; j_gene: TRBJ1-6; v_gene: TRBV5-1; len: 20; CDR3aa: CASSLDSRDFRSSYNSPLHF; CDR3nt: TGCGCCAGCAGCTTAGATTCCCGGGACTTCCGGAGCTCCTATAATTCACCCCTCCACTTT
abundance: NA; d_gene: NA; j_gene: TRBJ2-7; v_gene: TRBV6-1; len: 14; CDR3aa: CASSGWADSYEQYF; CDR3nt: TGTGCCAGCAGTGGTTGGGCAGACTCCTACGAGCAGTACTTC
abundance: NA; d_gene: NA; j_gene: TRBJ1-2; v_gene: TRBV18; len: 17; CDR3aa: CASSPKFSLFGNYGYTF; CDR3nt: TGTGCCAGCTCACCAAAATTCTCGTTATTTGGGAACTATGGCTACACCTTC
abundance: few; d_gene: NA; j_gene: TRBJ2-2; v_gene: TRBV6-4; len: 14; CDR3aa: CASSDGGGTGELFF; CDR3nt: TGTGCCAGCAGTGATGGAGGGGGCACCGGGGAGCTGTTTTTT
abundance: NA; d_gene: NA; j_gene: TRBJ2-3; v_gene: TRBV20-1; len: 13; CDR3aa: CSAPLGGTDTQYF; CDR3nt: TGCAGTGCCCCGCTGGGGGGAACAGATACGCAGTATTTT
abundance: few; d_gene: NA; j_gene: TRBJ2-1; v_gene: TRBV7-7; len: 12; CDR3aa: CASSPTGDEQFF; CDR3nt: TGTGCCAGCAGCCCGACGGGGGATGAGCAGTTCTTC
abundance: few; d_gene: TRBD2; j_gene: TRBJ2-5; v_gene: TRBV18; len: 17; CDR3aa: CASSPVILAGVQETQYF; CDR3nt: TGTGCCAGCTCACCAGTGATACTAGCGGGAGTCCAAGAGACCCAGTACTTC
abundance: NA; d_gene: TRBD1; j_gene: TRBJ1-4; v_gene: TRBV5-1; len: 18; CDR3aa: CASSLQGGGAKTNEKLFF; CDR3nt: TGCGCCAGCAGCCTTCAAGGAGGGGGCGCAAAGACGAATGAAAAACTGTTTTTT
abundance: NA; d_gene: NA; j_gene: TRBJ2-5; v_gene: TRBV7-9; len: 15; CDR3aa: CASSYRGGVQETQYF; CDR3nt: TGTGCCAGCAGCTATAGGGGCGGCGTCCAAGAGACCCAGTACTTC
abundance: NA; d_gene: NA; j_gene: TRBJ2-7; v_gene: TRBV6-6; len: 15; CDR3aa: CASSYGQGGSYEQYF; CDR3nt: TGTGCCAGCAGTTATGGGCAGGGGGGCTCCTACGAGCAGTACTTC
abundance: NA; d_gene: NA; j_gene: TRBJ1-1; v_gene: TRBV6-5; len: 13; CDR3aa: CASTYQANTEAFF; CDR3nt: TGTGCCAGCACCTACCAGGCGAACACTGAAGCTTTCTTT
abundance: NA; d_gene: TRBD1; j_gene: TRBJ2-3; v_gene: TRBV20-1; len: 15; CDR3aa: CSAPPGTGGADTQYF; CDR3nt: TGCAGTGCTCCCCCCGGGACAGGGGGCGCAGATACGCAGTATTTT
abundance: NA; d_gene: NA; j_gene: TRBJ1-4; v_gene: TRBV20-1; len: 14; CDR3aa: CSARGTVVNEKLFF; CDR3nt: TGCAGTGCTAGAGGGACGGTGGTGAATGAAAAACTGTTTTTT